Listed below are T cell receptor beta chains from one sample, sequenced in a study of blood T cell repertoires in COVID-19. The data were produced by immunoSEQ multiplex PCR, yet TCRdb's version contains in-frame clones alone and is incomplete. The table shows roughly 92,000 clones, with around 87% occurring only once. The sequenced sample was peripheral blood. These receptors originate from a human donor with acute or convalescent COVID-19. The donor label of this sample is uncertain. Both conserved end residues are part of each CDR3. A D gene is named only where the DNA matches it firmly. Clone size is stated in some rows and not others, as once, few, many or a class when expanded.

CASSFDSQQFF | TGTGCCAGCAGTTTTGACAGCCAGCAGTTCTTC | . | TRBJ2-1 | TRBV12-3/TRBV12-4 | 11 | .
CASSTPGQNTEAFF | TGTGCCAGCAGCACCCCGGGACAGAACACTGAAGCTTTCTTT | . | TRBJ1-1 | TRBV28 | 14 | .
CASSPEQGRGYTF | TGTGCCAGCAGTCCGGAACAGGGGAGAGGCTACACCTTC | . | TRBJ1-2 | TRBV28 | 13 | TRBD1
CASSPTGLGNTIYF | TGTGCCAGCAGTCCGACGGGTCTTGGAAACACCATATATTTT | once | TRBJ1-3 | TRBV11-2 | 14 | .
CATSDFPTTYEQYF | TGTGCCACCAGTGATTTTCCGACAACCTACGAGCAGTACTTC | . | TRBJ2-7 | TRBV24-1 | 14 | .
CASTYHDEQFF | TGTGCCAGCACCTACCATGATGAGCAGTTCTTC | . | TRBJ2-1 | TRBV2 | 11 | .
CASGLRTGGNEQFF | TGTGCTAGTGGTCTACGGACAGGGGGCAATGAGCAGTTCTTC | . | TRBJ2-1 | TRBV12-5 | 14 | TRBD1
CASSDRGAGNYGYTF | TGTGCCAGCAGTGATAGGGGTGCCGGTAACTATGGCTACACCTTC | . | TRBJ1-2 | TRBV2 | 15 | .
CASSVTGTVNEKLFF | TGTGCCAGCAGCGTCACCGGGACAGTTAATGAAAAACTGTTTTTT | few | TRBJ1-4 | TRBV9 | 15 | TRBD1
CATGGYSNQPQHF | TGTGCCACCGGAGGGTATAGCAATCAGCCCCAGCATTTT | . | TRBJ1-5 | TRBV15 | 13 | .
CASSLAWWASGGPYEQFF | TGCGCCAGCAGCTTGGCCTGGTGGGCTAGCGGGGGTCCCTATGAGCAGTTCTTC | . | TRBJ2-1 | TRBV5-1 | 18 | TRBD2
CASGDRVQYTEAFF | TGTGCCAGCGGTGACAGGGTCCAGTACACTGAAGCTTTCTTT | . | TRBJ1-1 | TRBV6-1 | 14 | TRBD1
CASSTGTRNEQYF | TGTGCCAGCAGCACTGGGACACGGAACGAGCAGTACTTC | . | TRBJ2-7 | TRBV7-9 | 13 | .
CAISDVRGQETQYF | TGTGCCATCAGTGACGTAAGGGGGCAAGAGACCCAGTACTTC | . | TRBJ2-5 | TRBV10-3 | 14 | .
CASSYSAPTRGYTF | TGTGCCAGCAGTTACTCAGCCCCCACCCGCGGCTACACCTTC | . | TRBJ1-2 | TRBV6-5 | 14 | .
CASSPSGGGTDTQYF | TGTGCCAGCAGCCCTAGCGGGGGGGGCACAGATACGCAGTATTTT | few | TRBJ2-3 | TRBV11-2 | 15 | TRBD2
CASSPTGVSTEAFF | TGTGCCAGCTCACCAACAGGGGTCTCCACTGAAGCTTTCTTT | once | TRBJ1-1 | TRBV18 | 14 | TRBD1
CASSLRSGGSYEQYF | TGTGCCAGCAGCCTGCGTAGCGGGGGCTCCTACGAGCAGTACTTC | . | TRBJ2-7 | TRBV11-3 | 15 | TRBD2
CASSSWAGSGTEAFF | TGTGCCAGCAGCTCATGGGCCGGTTCGGGGACTGAAGCTTTCTTT | . | TRBJ1-1 | TRBV7-6 | 15 | .
CASSSTGSGNTIYF | TGTGCCAGCAGTTCTACAGGATCTGGAAACACCATATATTTT | . | TRBJ1-3 | TRBV6-5 | 14 | .
CASSLVSGQGSVQPQHF | TGTGCCAGCAGCTTAGTTAGCGGGCAGGGGAGTGTTCAGCCCCAGCATTTT | . | TRBJ1-5 | TRBV7-2 | 17 | .
CASSLGPVPNTEAFF | TGTGCCAGCAGCTTAGGTCCGGTACCGAACACTGAAGCTTTCTTT | . | TRBJ1-1 | TRBV7-2 | 15 | .
CASMPRTGELFF | TGCGCCAGTATGCCGAGGACCGGGGAGCTGTTTTTT | once | TRBJ2-2 | TRBV4-1 | 12 | .
CATSDLPLAEANTGELFF | TGTGCCACCAGTGATCTACCACTGGCGGAAGCGAACACCGGGGAGCTGTTTTTT | . | TRBJ2-2 | TRBV24-1 | 18 | .
CASSLVRGTDTQYF | TGTGCCAGCAGCTTAGTCCGAGGCACAGATACGCAGTATTTT | . | TRBJ2-3 | TRBV7-9 | 14 | .
CASSQDATSLRLNYGYTF | TGTGCCAGCAGCCAAGATGCTACGTCCCTACGACTTAACTATGGCTACACCTTC | . | TRBJ1-2 | TRBV3-1/TRBV3-2 | 18 | .
CASSSTSGYNEQFF | TGTGCCAGCAGTTCGACTAGCGGGTACAATGAGCAGTTCTTC | . | TRBJ2-1 | TRBV6-5 | 14 | TRBD2
CASSLYPGMKGGYTF | TGTGCCAGCAGCTTGTATCCAGGGATGAAGGGTGGCTACACCTTC | . | TRBJ1-2 | TRBV5-8 | 15 | .
CATSRQGPGEQFF | TGTGCCACCAGCAGACAGGGGCCGGGTGAGCAGTTCTTC | . | TRBJ2-1 | TRBV15 | 13 | .
CASSLVAGGTTDTQYF | TGCGCCAGCAGCTTGGTGGCGGGGGGGACTACAGATACGCAGTATTTT | . | TRBJ2-3 | TRBV5-1 | 16 | TRBD2
CASRSSAGGPSDTQYF | TGTGCCAGCAGGAGCTCTGCGGGGGGCCCCTCAGATACGCAGTATTTT | . | TRBJ2-3 | TRBV6-4 | 16 | TRBD2
CASSFGTSRRYEQYF | TGTGCCAGCAGCTTCGGGACTAGCAGAAGGTACGAGCAGTACTTC | . | TRBJ2-7 | TRBV11-2 | 15 | TRBD2
CASSLSGSSYEQYF | TGTGCCAGCAGCTTATCAGGGTCCTCCTACGAGCAGTACTTC | . | TRBJ2-7 | TRBV7-8 | 14 | .
CASTDTGELFF | TGTGCCAGCACGGACACCGGGGAGCTGTTTTTT | . | TRBJ2-2 | TRBV28 | 11 | .
CASSAYSGGIQETQYF | TGTGCCAGTAGTGCTTATAGCGGGGGGATACAAGAGACCCAGTACTTC | . | TRBJ2-5 | TRBV19 | 16 | TRBD2
CASSPYTGGGLGELFF | TGTGCCAGCAGCCCATACACCGGGGGAGGCCTCGGGGAGCTGTTTTTT | . | TRBJ2-2 | TRBV11-3 | 16 | .
CASSLIWSTEAFF | TGTGCCAGCAGCTTAATTTGGAGCACTGAAGCTTTCTTT | . | TRBJ1-1 | TRBV7-2 | 13 | .
CASSYGLSYNEQFF | TGTGCCAGCAGCTACGGGTTATCTTACAATGAGCAGTTCTTC | . | TRBJ2-1 | TRBV5-4 | 14 | .
CASSIGGRGRGYTF | TGTGCCAGTAGTATAGGCGGCAGGGGTCGAGGCTACACCTTC | . | TRBJ1-2 | TRBV19 | 14 | .
CASSWTGGYEQYF | TGCGCCAGCAGCTGGACAGGGGGCTACGAGCAGTACTTC | . | TRBJ2-7 | TRBV5-1 | 13 | TRBD1
CAWSTGWAEKLFF | TGTGCCTGGAGTACTGGGTGGGCTGAAAAACTGTTTTTT | . | TRBJ1-4 | TRBV30 | 13 | .